These T cell receptor beta chains were read from a single sample in a study of neurological immune-mediated disorders. TCRdb reprocessed the 5' RACE reads via MiXCR and lists one record per CDR3 protein. This table has 50,000 to 75,000 distinct CDR3 sequences, more than 9.5% appearing once. Specimen: PBMCs. Receptors were obtained from a woman aged 55-70 years with HTLV-1-associated myelopathy (HAM/TSP). Each CDR3 is given with its conserved first and last residue. Each record gives: clone size, V gene, D gene, J gene, CDR3 protein, CDR3 DNA. A D gene is named only where the DNA matches it firmly. Clone size is given for some rows only: seen once, a few or many times, or a class if the clone is expanded.

many	TRBV20-1	.	TRBJ1-3	CSARVGRTGNTIYF	TGCAGTGCTAGAGTAGGGAGGACCGGAAACACCATATATTTT
few	TRBV5-6	.	TRBJ2-1	CASSQPLLADQADDSYNEQFF	TGTGCCAGCAGCCAACCCCTCTTGGCGGATCAGGCCGACGACTCCTACAATGAGCAGTTCTTC
.	TRBV12-3/TRBV12-4	TRBD1	TRBJ1-6	CASSPGQGHSPLHF	TGTGCCAGCAGTCCAGGACAGGGGCATTCACCCCTCCACTTT
many	TRBV10-3	.	TRBJ1-5	CATGEGGNQPQHF	TGTGCCACAGGGGAAGGGGGCAATCAGCCCCAGCATTTT
once	TRBV5-6	.	TRBJ2-5	CASSIPRGTETQYF	TGTGCCAGCAGCATCCCCAGGGGCACGGAGACCCAGTACTTC
many	TRBV5-1	.	TRBJ2-6	CASSSGGTGANVLTF	TGCGCCAGCAGCTCCGGGGGAACAGGGGCCAACGTCCTGACTTTC
many	TRBV5-1	.	TRBJ2-5	CASRGAGGSETQYF	TGCGCCAGCAGGGGTGCAGGGGGGTCTGAGACCCAGTACTTC
.	TRBV14	.	TRBJ2-3	CASSQATGWDTQYF	TGTGCCAGCAGCCAAGCTACAGGGTGGGATACGCAGTATTTT
many	TRBV20-1	.	TRBJ2-3	CSARTPSTDTQYF	TGCAGTGCTAGGACCCCTAGCACAGATACGCAGTATTTT
many	TRBV20-1	TRBD1	TRBJ2-1	CLTGDRGSYNEQFF	TGCCTTACCGGTGACAGGGGCTCCTACAATGAGCAGTTCTTC
many	TRBV25-1	.	TRBJ2-3	CASRGSTDTQYF	TGTGCCAGCAGGGGGAGCACAGATACGCAGTATTTT
many	TRBV20-1	.	TRBJ2-2	CSAMEIVTGELFF	TGCAGTGCGATGGAGATTGTCACCGGGGAGCTGTTTTTT
many	TRBV6-5	TRBD2	TRBJ2-5	CASSSGRALETQYF	TGTGCCAGCAGTTCAGGGAGGGCCTTGGAGACCCAGTACTTC
many	TRBV7-2	.	TRBJ2-4	CASSFGSASTIQYF	TGTGCCAGCAGCTTTGGGTCCGCCTCCACCATTCAGTACTTC
few	TRBV20-1	.	TRBJ2-6	CSPENLGGANVLTF	TGCAGCCCCGAAAACCTGGGTGGGGCCAACGTCCTGACTTTC
.	TRBV7-2	TRBD2	TRBJ2-7	CASSTTGTSGRRYEQYF	TGTGCCAGCAGCACCACCGGGACTAGCGGACGGAGGTACGAGCAGTACTTC
many	TRBV7-2	.	TRBJ1-5	CASSLGSNSNQPQHF	TGTGCCAGCAGCTTAGGTAGCAATAGCAATCAGCCCCAGCATTTT
many	TRBV29-1	TRBD2	TRBJ2-3	CSVDSSGSTDTQYF	TGCAGCGTTGATTCTAGCGGGAGTACAGATACGCAGTATTTT
many	TRBV12-3/TRBV12-4	TRBD2	TRBJ2-1	CASRLGLAVNEQFF	TGTGCCAGCAGATTGGGACTAGCGGTCAATGAGCAGTTCTTC
many	TRBV9	TRBD1	TRBJ2-1	CASRAGTGDQYEQFF	TGTGCCAGCAGGGCAGGGACAGGGGATCAGTATGAGCAGTTCTTC
many	TRBV9	TRBD2	TRBJ2-1	CASSDSSGVAYEQFF	TGTGCCAGCAGCGACTCTAGCGGGGTCGCTTATGAGCAGTTCTTC
many	TRBV27	.	TRBJ1-5	CATQPGHLGSNQPQHF	TGTGCCACTCAGCCGGGACACTTAGGGAGCAATCAGCCCCAGCATTTT
many	TRBV5-1	.	TRBJ2-1	CASSLAGPAHSNEQFF	TGCGCCAGCAGCTTGGCCGGGCCCGCACATTCCAATGAGCAGTTCTTC
.	TRBV12-3/TRBV12-4	TRBD2	TRBJ2-1	CASRLLVAGGPATYNEQFF	TGTGCCAGCAGATTATTGGTAGCGGGAGGCCCGGCCACCTACAATGAGCAGTTCTTC